This TCR beta chain comes out of a study of cytomegalovirus exposure and HLA in healthy donors. The study's findings and limits: Cytomegalovirus association was listed for approximately 160 TCR beta chains. Sequencing likely caused a cluster of highly shared sequence variants. In a later analysis, approximately 15,000 TCR beta sequences were associated with HLA alleles at 0.05 false discovery rate.

As concerns this clone: The antigen is undetermined.

The V gene's germline CDR1 is SGHNT and CDR2 YENEEA. This CDR3 contains 15 residues. After removal of 5 bases from V and 5 bases from J, the junction contained 10 bases not matched to a gene. Primers included in the PCR were 60 Vbeta and 13 Jbeta primers. The table came from immunoSEQ multiplex PCR; TCRdb's copy has only in-frame clones and leaves some out. Among about 160,000 clones listed, approximately 80% were seen once. Sequenced: PBMCs. The chain recombines TRBV11-3 with TRBJ2-3, with 7 bases fitting TRBD2. The receptor's source is a man younger than 35 in good health and CMV-seropositive. CDR3 in amino acids: CASSPSFGTKDTQYF. In DNA form, the CDR3 reads TGTGCCAGCAGCCCCTCTTTTGGGACTAAAGATACGCAGTATTTT.